In its sample, the clone carrying this T cell receptor beta chain was seen a few times. This CDR3 region has 15 residues. The germline V gene encodes CDR1 DFQATT and CDR2 SNEGSKA (reference sequence). V was cut by 0 bases and J by 0 bases, with 9 bases left in between. The data are from a study of T-cell reconstitution after alpha-beta-depleted transplantation in children. Unique molecular identifiers were incorporated when the TCRbeta library was constructed. TCRdb fed the PCR reads into MiXCR, producing one record per CDR3 protein. The sample has approximately 250,000 distinct CDR3 sequences, about 25% seen once.

The source of this sequence is a girl aged 2 to 10 with Fanconi anemia, due to receive a stem cell transplant. The material was PBMCs, obtained before TCRalphabeta/CD19-depleted stem cell transplant. The chain combines TRBV20-1 with TRBJ2-1; no clear D gene. The CDR3 loop reads CSAREEGYSYNEQFF. In nucleotides, the CDR3 is TGCAGTGCTAGAGAGGAAGGGTACTCCTACAATGAGCAGTTCTTC.